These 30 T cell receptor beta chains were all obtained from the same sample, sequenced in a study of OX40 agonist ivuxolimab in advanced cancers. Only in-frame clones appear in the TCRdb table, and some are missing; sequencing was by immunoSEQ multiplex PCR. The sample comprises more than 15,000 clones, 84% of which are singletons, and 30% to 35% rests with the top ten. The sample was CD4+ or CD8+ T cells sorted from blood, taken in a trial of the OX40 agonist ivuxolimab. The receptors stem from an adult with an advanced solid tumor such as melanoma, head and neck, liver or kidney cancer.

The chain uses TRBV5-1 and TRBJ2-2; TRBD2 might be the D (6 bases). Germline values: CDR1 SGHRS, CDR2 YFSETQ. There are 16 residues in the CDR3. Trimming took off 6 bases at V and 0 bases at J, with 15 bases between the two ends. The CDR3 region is CASTPEGTSNTGELFF. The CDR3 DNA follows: TGCGCCAGCACCCCCGAGGGGACTTCGAACACCGGGGAGCTGTTTTTT. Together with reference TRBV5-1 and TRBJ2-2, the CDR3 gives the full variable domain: KAGVTQTPRYLIKTRGQQVTLSCSPISGHRSVSWYQQTPGQGLQFLFEYFSETQRNKGNFPGRFSGRQFSNSRSEMNVSTLELGDSALYLCASTPEGTSNTGELFFGEGSRLTVL.

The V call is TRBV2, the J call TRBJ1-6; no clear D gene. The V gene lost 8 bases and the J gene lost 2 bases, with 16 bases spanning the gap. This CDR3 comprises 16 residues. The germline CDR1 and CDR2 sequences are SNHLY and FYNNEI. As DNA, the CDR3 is TGTGCCAGCCGGGGAGTCGAGTTTGCCTATAATTCACCCCTCCACTTT. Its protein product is CASRGVEFAYNSPLHF. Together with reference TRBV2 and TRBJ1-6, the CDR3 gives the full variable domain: EPEVTQTPSHQVTQMGQEVILRCVPISNHLYFYWYRQILGQKVEFLVSFYNNEISEKSEIFDDQFSVERPDGSNFTLKIRSTKLEDSAMYFCASRGVEFAYNSPLHFGNGTRLTVT.

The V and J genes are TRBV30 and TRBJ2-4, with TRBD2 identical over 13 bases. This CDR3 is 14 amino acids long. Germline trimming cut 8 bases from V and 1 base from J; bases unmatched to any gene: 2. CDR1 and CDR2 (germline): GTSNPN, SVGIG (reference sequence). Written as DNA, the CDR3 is TGTGCCGGGACTAGCGGGATGGCCAAAAACATTCAGTACTTC. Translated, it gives CAGTSGMAKNIQYF.

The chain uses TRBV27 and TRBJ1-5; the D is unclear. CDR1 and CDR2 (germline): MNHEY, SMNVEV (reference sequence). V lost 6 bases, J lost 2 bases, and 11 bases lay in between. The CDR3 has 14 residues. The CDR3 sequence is CASRPARGNQPQHF. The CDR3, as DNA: TGTGCCAGCAGACCCGCGCGGGGCAATCAGCCCCAGCATTTT.

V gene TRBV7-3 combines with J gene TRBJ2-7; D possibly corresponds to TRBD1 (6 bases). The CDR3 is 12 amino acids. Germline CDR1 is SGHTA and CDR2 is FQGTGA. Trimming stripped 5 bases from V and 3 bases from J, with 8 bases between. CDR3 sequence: CASSRQDYEQYF. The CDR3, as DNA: TGTGCCAGCAGCAGACAGGACTACGAGCAGTACTTC.

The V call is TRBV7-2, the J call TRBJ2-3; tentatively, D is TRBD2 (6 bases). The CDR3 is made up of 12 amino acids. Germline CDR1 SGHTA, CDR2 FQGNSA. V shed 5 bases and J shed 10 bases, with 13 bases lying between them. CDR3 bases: TGTGCCAGCAGCACATCCAGGGAGGCGCAGTATTTT. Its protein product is CASSTSREAQYF.

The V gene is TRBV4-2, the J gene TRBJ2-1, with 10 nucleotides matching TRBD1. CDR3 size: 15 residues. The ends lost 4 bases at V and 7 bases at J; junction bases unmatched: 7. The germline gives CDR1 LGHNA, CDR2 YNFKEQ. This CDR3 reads CASSLPGQGLNEQFF. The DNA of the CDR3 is TGTGCCAGCAGCCTACCGGGACAGGGGTTGAATGAGCAGTTCTTC.

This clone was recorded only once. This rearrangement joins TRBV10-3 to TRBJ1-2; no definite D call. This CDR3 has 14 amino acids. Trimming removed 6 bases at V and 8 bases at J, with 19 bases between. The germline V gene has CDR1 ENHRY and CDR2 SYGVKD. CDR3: CAIRGTSYDLGYTF. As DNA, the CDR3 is TGTGCCATCAGGGGCACCTCGTACGATTTGGGCTACACCTTC.

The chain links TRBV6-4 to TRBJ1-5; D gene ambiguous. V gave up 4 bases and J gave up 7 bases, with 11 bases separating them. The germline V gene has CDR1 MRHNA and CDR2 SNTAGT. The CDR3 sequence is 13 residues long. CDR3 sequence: CASSVGIRQPQHF. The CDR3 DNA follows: TGTGCCAGCAGTGTGGGCATTAGGCAGCCCCAGCATTTT.

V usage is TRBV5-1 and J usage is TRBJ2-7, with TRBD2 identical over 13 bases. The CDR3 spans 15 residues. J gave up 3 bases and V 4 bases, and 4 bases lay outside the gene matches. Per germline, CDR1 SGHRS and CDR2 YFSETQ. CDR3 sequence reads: CASSRGLAGIYEQYF. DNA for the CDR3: TGCGCCAGCAGCCGGGGACTAGCGGGAATCTACGAGCAGTACTTC.

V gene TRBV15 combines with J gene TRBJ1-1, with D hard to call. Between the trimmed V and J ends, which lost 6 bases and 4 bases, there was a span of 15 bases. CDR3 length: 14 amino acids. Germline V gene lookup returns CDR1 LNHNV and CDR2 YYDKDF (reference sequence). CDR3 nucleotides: TGTGCCACCAGACAAGGCCTCATGATCACTGAAGCTTTCTTT. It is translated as CATRQGLMITEAFF.

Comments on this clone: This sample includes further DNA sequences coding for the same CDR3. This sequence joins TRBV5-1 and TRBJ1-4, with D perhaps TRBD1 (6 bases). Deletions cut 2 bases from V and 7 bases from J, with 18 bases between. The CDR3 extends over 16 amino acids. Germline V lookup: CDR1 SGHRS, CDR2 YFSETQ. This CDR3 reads CASSLGRGRGGEKLFF. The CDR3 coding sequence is TGCGCCAGCAGCTTAGGAAGGGGCAGGGGTGGTGAAAAACTGTTTTTT.

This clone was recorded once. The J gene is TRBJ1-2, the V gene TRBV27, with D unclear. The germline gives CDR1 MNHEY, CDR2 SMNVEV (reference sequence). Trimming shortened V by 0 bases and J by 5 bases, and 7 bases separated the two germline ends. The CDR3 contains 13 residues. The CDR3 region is CASSLSGRYGYTF. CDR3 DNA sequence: TGTGCCAGCAGTTTATCTGGTCGATATGGCTACACCTTC.

The CDR3, as DNA: TGTGCCAGCAGCTTAGGACTAGCGGGAGGTGAGCAGTTCTTC. It specifies CASSLGLAGGEQFF. The genes are TRBV7-2 and TRBJ2-1; 13 bases match TRBD2. J gave up 9 bases and V 1 base, and 0 bases lay outside the gene matches. This CDR3 region has 14 residues. Germline CDR1 is SGHTA and CDR2 is FQGNSA.

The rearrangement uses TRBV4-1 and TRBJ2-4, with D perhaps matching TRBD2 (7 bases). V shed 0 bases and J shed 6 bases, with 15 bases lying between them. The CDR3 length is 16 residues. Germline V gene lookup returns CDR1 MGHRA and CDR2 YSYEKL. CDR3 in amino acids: CASSQDGGGAGNIQYF. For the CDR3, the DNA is TGCGCCAGCAGCCAAGATGGGGGGGGCGCCGGAAACATTCAGTACTTC.

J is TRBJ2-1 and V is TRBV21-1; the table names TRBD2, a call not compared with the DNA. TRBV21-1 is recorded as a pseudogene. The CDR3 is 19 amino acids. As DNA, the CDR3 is TGTGCCAGCAGCAAACGGCTAGCGGGGGGCTCAAGCTCCTACAATGAGCAGTTCTTC. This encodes CASSKRLAGGSSSYNEQFF.

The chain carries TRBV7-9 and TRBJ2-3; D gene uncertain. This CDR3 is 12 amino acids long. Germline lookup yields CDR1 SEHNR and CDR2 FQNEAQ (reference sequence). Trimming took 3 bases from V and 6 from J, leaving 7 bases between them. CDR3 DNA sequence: TGTGCCAGCAGCTTCATCGGGGATACGCAGTATTTT. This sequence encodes CASSFIGDTQYF.

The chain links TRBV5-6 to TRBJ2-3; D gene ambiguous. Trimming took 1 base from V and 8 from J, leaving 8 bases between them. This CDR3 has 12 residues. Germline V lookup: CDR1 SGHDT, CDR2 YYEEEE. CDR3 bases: TGTGCCAGCAGCTTGAACTGGGGTACGCAGTATTTT. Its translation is CASSLNWGTQYF.

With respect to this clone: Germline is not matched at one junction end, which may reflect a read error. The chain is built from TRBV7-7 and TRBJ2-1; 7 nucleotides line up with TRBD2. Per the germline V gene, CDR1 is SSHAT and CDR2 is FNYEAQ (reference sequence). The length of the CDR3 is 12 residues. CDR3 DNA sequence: TGTGCTAGCAGCTGGGGTAGCGGGCCCCAGTTCTTC. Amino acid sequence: CASSWGSGPQFF.

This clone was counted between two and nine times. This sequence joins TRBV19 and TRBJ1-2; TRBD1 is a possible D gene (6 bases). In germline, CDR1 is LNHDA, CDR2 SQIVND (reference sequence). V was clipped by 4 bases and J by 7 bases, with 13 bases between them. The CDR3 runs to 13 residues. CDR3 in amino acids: CASSSTGRSGYTF. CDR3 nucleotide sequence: TGTGCCAGTAGTAGCACAGGGAGGAGTGGCTACACCTTC.

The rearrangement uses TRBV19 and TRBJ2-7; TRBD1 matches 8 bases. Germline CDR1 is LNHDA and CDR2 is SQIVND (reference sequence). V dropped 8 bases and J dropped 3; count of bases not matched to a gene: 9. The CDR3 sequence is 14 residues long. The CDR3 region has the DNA TGTGCCAGTTCAGACAGGGGTCGGAGCTACGAGCAGTACTTC. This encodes CASSDRGRSYEQYF.

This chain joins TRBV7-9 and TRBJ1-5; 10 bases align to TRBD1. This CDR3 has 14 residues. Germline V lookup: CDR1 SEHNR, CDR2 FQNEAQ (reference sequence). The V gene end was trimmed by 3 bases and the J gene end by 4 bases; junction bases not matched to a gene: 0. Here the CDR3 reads CASSLGQGNQPQHF. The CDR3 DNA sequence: TGTGCCAGCAGCTTGGGACAGGGGAATCAGCCCCAGCATTTT.

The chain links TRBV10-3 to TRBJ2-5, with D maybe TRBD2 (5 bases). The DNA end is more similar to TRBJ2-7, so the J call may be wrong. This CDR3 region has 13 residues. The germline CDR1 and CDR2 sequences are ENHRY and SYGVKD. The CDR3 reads CAGADGGPYEQYF. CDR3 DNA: TGTGCCGGCGCGGACGGAGGACCCTACGAGCAGTACTTC.

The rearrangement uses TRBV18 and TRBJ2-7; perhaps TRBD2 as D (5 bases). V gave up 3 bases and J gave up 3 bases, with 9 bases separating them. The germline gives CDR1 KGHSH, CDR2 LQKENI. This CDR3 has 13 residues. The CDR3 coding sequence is TGTGCCAGCTCACCCTTCCGGGACTACGAGCAGTACTTC. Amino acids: CASSPFRDYEQYF.

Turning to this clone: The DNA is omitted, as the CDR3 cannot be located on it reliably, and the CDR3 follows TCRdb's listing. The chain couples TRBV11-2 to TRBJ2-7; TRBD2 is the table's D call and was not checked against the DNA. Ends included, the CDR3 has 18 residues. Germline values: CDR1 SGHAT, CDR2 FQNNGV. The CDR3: CASSSQPGLAGGPLWQYF.

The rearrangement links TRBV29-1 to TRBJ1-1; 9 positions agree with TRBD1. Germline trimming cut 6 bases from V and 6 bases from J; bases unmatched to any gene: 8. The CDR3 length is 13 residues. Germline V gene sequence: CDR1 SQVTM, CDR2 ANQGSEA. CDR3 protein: CSVVTGGFAEAFF. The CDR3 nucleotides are TGCAGCGTAGTGACAGGGGGTTTCGCTGAAGCTTTCTTT.

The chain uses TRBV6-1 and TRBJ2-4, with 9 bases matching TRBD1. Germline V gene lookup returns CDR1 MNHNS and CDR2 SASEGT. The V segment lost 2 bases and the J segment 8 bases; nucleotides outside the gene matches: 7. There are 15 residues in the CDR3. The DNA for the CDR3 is TGTGCCAGCAGTGAATATCAGACAGGGGGATACATTCAGTACTTC. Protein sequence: CASSEYQTGGYIQYF.

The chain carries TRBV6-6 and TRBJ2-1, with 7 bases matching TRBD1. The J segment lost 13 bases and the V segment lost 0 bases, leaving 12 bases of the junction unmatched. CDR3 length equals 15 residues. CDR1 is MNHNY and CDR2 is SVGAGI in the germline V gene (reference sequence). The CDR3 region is CASSYSNQGQPLQFF. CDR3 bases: TGTGCCAGCAGTTACTCTAACCAGGGACAGCCCCTACAGTTCTTC.

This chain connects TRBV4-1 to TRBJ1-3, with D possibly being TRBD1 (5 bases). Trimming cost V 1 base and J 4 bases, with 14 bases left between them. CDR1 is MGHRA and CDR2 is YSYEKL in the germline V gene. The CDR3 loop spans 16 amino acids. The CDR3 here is CASSQVWGAGGNTIYF. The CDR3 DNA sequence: TGCGCCAGCAGCCAAGTATGGGGCGCTGGGGGAAACACCATATATTTT.

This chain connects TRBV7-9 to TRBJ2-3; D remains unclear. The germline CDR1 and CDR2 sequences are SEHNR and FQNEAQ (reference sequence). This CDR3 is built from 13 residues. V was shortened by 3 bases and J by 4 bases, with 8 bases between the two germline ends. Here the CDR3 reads CASSFPEADTQYF. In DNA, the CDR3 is TGTGCCAGCAGCTTCCCAGAGGCAGATACGCAGTATTTT.